This TCR beta chain is drawn from a study of T cell responses to AZD1222 COVID-19 vaccine. General study points: Increased Spike-specific TCR breadth and depth were observed after two AZD1222 doses. Researchers report vaccine-associated CD4 TCRs spanning spike, with dominance at 160-218 and 743-854. Nearly half of spike-specific TCRs reportedly target unmutated variant regions.

Libraries were prepared by immunoSEQ multiplex PCR; TCRdb keeps only in-frame clonotypes and omits some of them. Among around 100,000 clones listed, 80% to 90% were seen once. The CDR3 length is 15 residues. Germline lookup yields CDR1 SGDLS and CDR2 YYNGEE. Trimming cost V 4 bases and J 4 bases, with 14 bases left between them. As concerns this clone: Its antigen is currently unknown.

The rearrangement uses TRBV9 and TRBJ1-4, with D possibly being TRBD1 (6 bases). The sequence derives from an adult in good health. The sequencing used peripheral blood, collected on day 0 of MenACWY control vaccination. CDR3 amino acids: CASSYRTALNEKLFF. DNA for the CDR3: TGTGCCAGCAGCTACCGGACAGCCCTTAATGAAAAACTGTTTTTT.